A selection of T cell receptor beta chains follows, all from one sample in a study of blood T cell repertoires in COVID-19. Assay: immunoSEQ multiplex PCR; the TCRdb copy retains only in-frame clones and omits some. The sample consists of roughly 250,000 clones, over 65% of them appearing once. Sequenced sample: peripheral blood. Receptor source: a woman of 80 years or more with acute or convalescent COVID-19. CDR3s include the opening cysteine and the closing phenylalanine or tryptophan. D genes are given only for firm matches. Only some rows state a clone size, as once, few, many or a class for expanded clones.

clone_size: few; j_call: TRBJ2-1; d_call: -; v_call: TRBV10-1; cdr3_nt: TGCGCCAGCAGCACCCCCGAGGGAGACAATGAGCAGTTCTTC; cdr3_aa: CASSTPEGDNEQFF
clone_size: many; j_call: TRBJ1-1; d_call: -; v_call: TRBV3-1/TRBV3-2; cdr3_nt: TGTGCCAGCAGCCAAGGCTTACTTTCGCGTACTGAAGCTTTCTTT; cdr3_aa: CASSQGLLSRTEAFF
clone_size: -; j_call: TRBJ1-3; d_call: TRBD1; v_call: TRBV11-2; cdr3_nt: TGTGCCAGCAGTTGGACAGGCTCGGACACCATATATTTT; cdr3_aa: CASSWTGSDTIYF
clone_size: few; j_call: TRBJ2-3; d_call: -; v_call: TRBV9; cdr3_nt: TGTGCCAGCAGCGTGGCAGACTGGCGGACGCAGTATTTT; cdr3_aa: CASSVADWRTQYF
clone_size: -; j_call: TRBJ1-2; d_call: -; v_call: TRBV5-1; cdr3_nt: TGCGCCAGCAGCTTAGATTCGATTGGGGGCGGCTACACCTTC; cdr3_aa: CASSLDSIGGGYTF
clone_size: many; j_call: TRBJ2-7; d_call: -; v_call: TRBV13; cdr3_nt: TGTGCCAGCAGCCGCGGGATAGGGGAGCAGTACTTC; cdr3_aa: CASSRGIGEQYF
clone_size: -; j_call: TRBJ1-2; d_call: TRBD1; v_call: TRBV18; cdr3_nt: TGTGCCAGCTCACCTGGCCAGGGGGCAAGGGCCTATGGCTACACCTTC; cdr3_aa: CASSPGQGARAYGYTF
clone_size: -; j_call: TRBJ1-2; d_call: -; v_call: TRBV11-2; cdr3_nt: TGTGCCAGCAGCTCCAGGTCCCTGCGCTACACCTTC; cdr3_aa: CASSSRSLRYTF
clone_size: -; j_call: TRBJ2-1; d_call: -; v_call: TRBV13; cdr3_nt: TGTGCCAGCAGCTTAGGCGGGATTGTGTTTAATGAGCAGTTCTTC; cdr3_aa: CASSLGGIVFNEQFF
clone_size: -; j_call: TRBJ2-3; d_call: -; v_call: TRBV5-1; cdr3_nt: TGCGCCAGCAGCTTGTTCCTCTCTGTGTCGATTGCACAGGATACGCAGTATTTT; cdr3_aa: CASSLFLSVSIAQDTQYF
clone_size: -; j_call: TRBJ1-1; d_call: -; v_call: TRBV6-1; cdr3_nt: TGTGCCAGCAGTGAACATTGGGAGGGCACTGAAGCTTTCTTT; cdr3_aa: CASSEHWEGTEAFF
clone_size: -; j_call: TRBJ2-7; d_call: -; v_call: TRBV2; cdr3_nt: TGTGCCAGCAGTTTCTACTACGAGCAGTACTTC; cdr3_aa: CASSFYYEQYF
clone_size: -; j_call: TRBJ2-3; d_call: -; v_call: TRBV7-3; cdr3_nt: TGTGCCAGCAGCTTTTGGTCGGCAGATACGCAGTATTTT; cdr3_aa: CASSFWSADTQYF
clone_size: few; j_call: TRBJ1-1; d_call: -; v_call: TRBV2; cdr3_nt: TGTGCCAGCAACGAGGGGACTCTGAACACTGAAGCTTTCTTT; cdr3_aa: CASNEGTLNTEAFF
clone_size: -; j_call: TRBJ2-1; d_call: TRBD2; v_call: TRBV24-1; cdr3_nt: TGTGCCACCAGTAAGGGACTAGCGGGAGTAAAGAACTCCTACAATGAGCAGTTCTTC; cdr3_aa: CATSKGLAGVKNSYNEQFF
clone_size: -; j_call: TRBJ1-1; d_call: -; v_call: TRBV6-2/TRBV6-3; cdr3_nt: TGTGCCAGCAGTTACTCTGTTAAGAGCACTGAAGCTTTCTTT; cdr3_aa: CASSYSVKSTEAFF
clone_size: -; j_call: TRBJ2-3; d_call: -; v_call: TRBV5-1; cdr3_nt: TGCGCCAGCAGCTTGGCTAGCACAGATACGCAGTATTTT; cdr3_aa: CASSLASTDTQYF
clone_size: -; j_call: TRBJ1-2; d_call: -; v_call: TRBV7-2; cdr3_nt: TGTGCCAGCAGGCCACTACAGGGTGTTGGTGGCTACACCTTC; cdr3_aa: CASRPLQGVGGYTF
clone_size: -; j_call: TRBJ1-2; d_call: TRBD1; v_call: TRBV29-1; cdr3_nt: TGCAGCGGAGGACAGGGCGGGGTGGGCTACACCTTC; cdr3_aa: CSGGQGGVGYTF
clone_size: -; j_call: TRBJ1-2; d_call: -; v_call: TRBV19; cdr3_nt: TGTGCCAGTAGATCGCCTTGGACAGTCTATGGCTACACCTTC; cdr3_aa: CASRSPWTVYGYTF
clone_size: -; j_call: TRBJ1-2; d_call: -; v_call: TRBV18; cdr3_nt: TGTGCCAGCTCACTTGAAACGCGCTATGGCTACACCTTC; cdr3_aa: CASSLETRYGYTF